The clone carrying this T cell receptor (beta chain) was seen just once. Its antigen is unidentified. The sample originates from a study of T cell responses to AZD1222 COVID-19 vaccine. In the study overall: Pooled together were second doses at about 4 or about 12 weeks.

Trimming removed 1 base at V and 2 bases at J, with 15 bases between. The CDR3 extends over 16 amino acids. Germline V gives CDR1 SGHDN, CDR2 FVKESK. Notes on the study in general: It was only 6 or 7 AZD1222 recipients who were seropositive at baseline. There were repertoire samples only from the period after the peak T cell response. Clonal diversity may have been underestimated in mostly white British donors.

Assay used: immunoSEQ multiplex PCR; TCRdb lists only in-frame clones, some missing. The data show some 120,000 clones, about nine tenths seen once. This sample comprised peripheral blood, obtained on day 0 of AZD1222 vaccination. The source is an adult in good health. The rearrangement joins TRBV14 to TRBJ2-7, with a tentative D call TRBD1 (6 bases). The CDR3 DNA reads TGTGCCAGCAGCCAAGTGGGCAGGGGATCTACCTACGAGCAGTACTTC. Its protein is CASSQVGRGSTYEQYF.